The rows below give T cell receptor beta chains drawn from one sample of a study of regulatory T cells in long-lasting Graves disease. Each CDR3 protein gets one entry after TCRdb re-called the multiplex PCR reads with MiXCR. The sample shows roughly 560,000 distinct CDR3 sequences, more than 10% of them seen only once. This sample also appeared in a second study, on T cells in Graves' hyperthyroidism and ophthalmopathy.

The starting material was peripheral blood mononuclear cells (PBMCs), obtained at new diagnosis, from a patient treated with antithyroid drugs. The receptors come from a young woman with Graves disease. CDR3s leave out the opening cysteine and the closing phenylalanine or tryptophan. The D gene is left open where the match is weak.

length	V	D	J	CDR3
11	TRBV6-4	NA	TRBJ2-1	ASSNGARNEQF
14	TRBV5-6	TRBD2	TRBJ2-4	ASSFIAGGTKNIQY
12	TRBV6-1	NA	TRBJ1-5	ASSEGGYNQPQH
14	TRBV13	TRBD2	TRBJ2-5	ASSMGLAADLETQY
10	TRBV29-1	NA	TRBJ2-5	SDLLAQETQY
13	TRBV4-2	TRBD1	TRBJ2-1	ASSYDRGTYNEQF
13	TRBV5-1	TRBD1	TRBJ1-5	ASSPDGQANQPQH
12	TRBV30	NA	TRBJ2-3	AWSVVGITDTQY
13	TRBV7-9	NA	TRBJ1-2	ASSLGPPWADGYT
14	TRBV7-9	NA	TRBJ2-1	ASSLVAGAMNNEQF
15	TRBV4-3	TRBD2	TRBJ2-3	ASSQEILAGASDTQY
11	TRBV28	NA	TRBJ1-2	ASSQPGLGGYT
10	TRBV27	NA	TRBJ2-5	ASSFNGETQY
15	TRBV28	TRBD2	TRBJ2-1	ASSPQKLAIGSGEQF
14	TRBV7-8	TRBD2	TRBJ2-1	ASSSRTSGSRNEQF
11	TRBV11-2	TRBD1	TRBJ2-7	ASSLFRGSEQY
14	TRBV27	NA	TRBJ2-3	ASSSPASGLTDTQY
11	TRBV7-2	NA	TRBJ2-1	ASIQDSYNEQF
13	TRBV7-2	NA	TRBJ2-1	ASSPRLRSYNEQF
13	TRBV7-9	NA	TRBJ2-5	ASSSHREQGETQY